The source of this T cell receptor beta chain is a study of control samples from healthy donors and cancer patients. TCRdb keeps only in-frame clones here, not all; method: immunoSEQ multiplex PCR. This table holds about 92,000 clones, 82% found once. The CDR3 runs 19 residues. CDR1 and CDR2 (germline): SGHDN, FVKESK. V shed 1 base and J 2 bases; nucleotides not matched to a gene: 4. The sample was blood. The source is a woman between 55 and 75 years old in good health. The chain joins TRBV14 to TRBJ2-6; TRBD2 matches 14 bases. The CDR3 sequence: CASSQARLAGGAGANVLTF. The CDR3, as DNA: TGTGCCAGCAGCCAAGCCCGACTAGCGGGAGGGGCTGGGGCCAACGTCCTGACTTTC.